This T cell receptor (beta chain) was captured by sequencing in a study of blood T cells in healthy people across ages. The CDR3 covers 18 residues. Germline V gives CDR1 SGHRS, CDR2 YFSETQ. As for this clonotype: The junction departs from germline at one end; a sequencing error may be responsible.

A second PCR, run for about 6 to 12 cycles, used a sample-barcoded 5' primer plus a J-beta primer mix. There were at least 2.5 million CDR3-containing paired-end reads obtained from each sample. TCRdb re-called the 5' RACE reads through MiXCR, storing one row per CDR3 protein. The data contain about 800,000 distinct CDR3 sequences, approximately 25% of them singletons. The sample was also reused in another study, on T cells of mothers and their children.

This sequence joins TRBV5-1 and TRBJ2-6; a possible D gene is TRBD1 (6 bases). The sequenced sample consisted of blood. The sequence came from a boy younger than 18 in good health. CDR3 protein: CASSFDRLRSSGANVQTF. The CDR3 DNA reads as TGCGCCAGCAGCTTCGACAGGTTACGAAGCTCTGGGGCCAACGTCCAGACTTTC. Complete variable domain (other parts from reference TRBV5-1 and TRBJ2-6): KAGVTQTPRYLIKTRGQQVTLSCSPISGHRSVSWYQQTPGQGLQFLFEYFSETQRNKGNFPGRFSGRQFSNSRSEMNVSTLELGDSALYLCASSFDRLRSSGANVQTFGAGSRLTVL.